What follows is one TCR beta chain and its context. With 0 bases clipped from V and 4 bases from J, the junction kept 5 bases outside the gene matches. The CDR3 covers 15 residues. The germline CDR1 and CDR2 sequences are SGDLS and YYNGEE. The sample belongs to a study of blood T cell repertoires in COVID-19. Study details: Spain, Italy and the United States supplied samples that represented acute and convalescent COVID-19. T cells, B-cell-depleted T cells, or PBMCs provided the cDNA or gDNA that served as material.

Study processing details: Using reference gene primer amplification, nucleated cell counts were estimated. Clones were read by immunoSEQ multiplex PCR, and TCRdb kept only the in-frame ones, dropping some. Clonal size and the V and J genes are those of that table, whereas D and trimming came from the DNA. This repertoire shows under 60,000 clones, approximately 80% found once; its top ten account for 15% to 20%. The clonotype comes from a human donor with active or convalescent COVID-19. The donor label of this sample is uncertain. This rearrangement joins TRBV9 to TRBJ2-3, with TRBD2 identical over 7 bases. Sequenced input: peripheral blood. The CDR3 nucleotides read TGTGCCAGCAGCGTAGGTCTAGCGGCCGCAGATACGCAGTATTTT. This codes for CASSVGLAAADTQYF.